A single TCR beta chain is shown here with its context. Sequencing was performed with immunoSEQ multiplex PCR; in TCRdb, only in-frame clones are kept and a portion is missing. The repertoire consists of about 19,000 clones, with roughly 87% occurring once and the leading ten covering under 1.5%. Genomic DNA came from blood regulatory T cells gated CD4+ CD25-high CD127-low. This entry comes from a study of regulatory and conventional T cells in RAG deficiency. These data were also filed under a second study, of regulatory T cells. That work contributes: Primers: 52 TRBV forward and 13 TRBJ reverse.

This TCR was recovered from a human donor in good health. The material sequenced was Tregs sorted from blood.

The CDR3 coding sequence is TGTGCCAGCAGTTACTTTGGGACGCCGAACACCGGGGAGCTGTTTTTT. This encodes CASSYFGTPNTGELFF. The gene calls are TRBV6-5 and TRBJ2-2; D tentatively reads TRBD1 or TRBD2 (5 bases each). CDR3 length equals 16 residues. The V and J ends lost 1 base and 0 bases respectively, with 9 bases between them. CDR1 is MNHEY, CDR2 SVGAGI, per germline.